This TCR beta chain is drawn from a study of shared clonotypes between healthy human individuals. Some clones are missing from TCRdb's copy, which holds only in-frame ones; the method was immunoSEQ multiplex PCR. The sample has some 510,000 clones, 79% seen once. The CDR3 is 14 amino acids. Germline lookup yields CDR1 LGHNA and CDR2 YNFKEQ. Trimming pared 3 bases from V and 5 bases from J, leaving 12 bases between. Sequenced: PBMCs. The clonotype originates from a middle-aged woman in good health. Some clones in this sample may be carry-over from other donors' samples. V usage is TRBV4-2 and J usage is TRBJ2-3, with D uncertain. The CDR3 nucleotides read TGTGCCAGCAGCCAGGCCTTCCTAGAAGATACGCAGTATTTT. It specifies CASSQAFLEDTQYF.